This T cell receptor (beta chain) originates from a study of cytomegalovirus exposure and HLA in healthy donors. The PCR employed 60 Vbeta primers together with 13 Jbeta primers. Method: immunoSEQ multiplex PCR; TCRdb's copy keeps in-frame clones and lacks some. Among approximately 140,000 clones, over 70% were seen once, and the ten largest hold less than 2%. The J segment lost 6 bases and the V segment lost 6 bases, leaving 6 bases of the junction unmatched. The CDR3 covers 14 residues. CDR1 is MNHEY, CDR2 SMNVEV, per germline (reference sequence). Concerning this clone: Its antigen is not identified.

Regarding the study as a whole: Immune exposure information comprised only CMV serostatus. The study put 150 to 200 TCR beta chains on its list as cytomegalovirus-associated.

Material: PBMCs. The receptor was isolated from a woman aged 40-49 years in good health and CMV-seronegative. The rearrangement joins TRBV27 to TRBJ1-5; 9 nucleotides line up with TRBD1. CDR3 nucleotides: TGTGCCAGCAGGGGGGGACAGGGCTCTCAGCCCCAGCATTTT. Encoded protein: CASRGGQGSQPQHF.